The 3 T cell receptor beta chains listed next were all sequenced from one sample in a study of early T cells in non-severe SARS-CoV-2 infection. TCRdb re-called the 5' RACE reads through MiXCR, storing one row per CDR3 protein. Of 70,000 or so distinct CDR3 sequences in the sample, approximately 13% were seen once. The specimen was whole blood. The receptors stem from an adult who was a healthcare worker with PCR-confirmed SARS-CoV-2 infection or an uninfected control (not recorded which).

This clonotype was seen more than once but under ten times. This chain connects TRBV6-2 or TRBV6-3 to TRBJ2-7; D is perhaps TRBD2 (6 bases). V was trimmed by 4 bases and J by 4 bases, leaving 17 bases between them. The CDR3 is 15 residues long. Germline V CDR1 and CDR2: MNHEY, SVGEGT. In DNA form, the CDR3 reads TGTGCCAGCAGTTCCCGGGACTTTATTTATTACGAGCAGTACTTC. Protein: CASSSRDFIYYEQYF.

The gene calls are TRBV20-1 and TRBJ2-3, with 8 bases aligning to TRBD2. The J segment lost 6 bases and the V segment lost 5 bases, leaving 13 bases of the junction unmatched. CDR1 is DFQATT and CDR2 is SNEGSKA in the germline V gene (reference sequence). The CDR3 has 15 residues. CDR3 amino acids: CSAPLAGVLWDTQYF. The CDR3 DNA follows: TGCAGTGCTCCTCTAGCGGGCGTCCTTTGGGATACGCAGTATTTT.

This clonotype was recorded a few times. The chain has TRBV12-3 or TRBV12-4 and TRBJ1-3; 8 nucleotides match TRBD1. V trimming: 3 bases; J trimming: 4 bases; junction bases outside the gene matches: 5. The CDR3 runs 15 residues. The DNA of the CDR3 is TGTGCCAGCAGTTTGTGGACAGGGATCGGAAACACCATATATTTT. Residues: CASSLWTGIGNTIYF.